The clone carrying this T cell receptor beta chain came up many times. Its antigen remains unidentified. The CDR3 has 15 amino acids. Germline values: CDR1 SEHNR, CDR2 FQNEAQ (reference sequence). Trimming removed 4 bases from V and 9 bases from J, with 19 bases in between. These data are taken from a study of T-cell reconstitution after alpha-beta-depleted transplantation in children. During its preparation, the TCRbeta library received unique molecular identifiers. TCRdb re-called the PCR reads with MiXCR, one entry per CDR3 protein. The data hold roughly 150,000 distinct CDR3 sequences, with more than 9.5% observed a single time. Regarding the study as a whole: Some patients' high day-60 TCRbeta diversity was traced to surviving recipient T cells and thymic progenitors.

Sample: PBMCs, taken before TCRalphabeta/CD19-depleted stem cell transplant. The sequence came from a boy younger than 10 with acute myeloid leukemia, due to receive a stem cell transplant. V and J are TRBV7-9 and TRBJ2-1; tentatively, D is TRBD2 (6 bases). The CDR3 region is CASSSRDGRRGEQFF. DNA of the CDR3: TGTGCCAGCAGCTCTAGGGACGGGAGAAGGGGTGAGCAGTTCTTC. The whole variable domain, remainder taken from reference TRBV7-9 and TRBJ2-1, is DTGVSQNPRHKITKRGQNVTFRCDPISEHNRLYWYRQTLGQGPEFLTYFQNEAQLEKSRLLSDRFSAERPKGSFSTLEIQRTEQGDSAMYLCASSSRDGRRGEQFFGPGTRLTVL.